The TCR beta chain described here comes from a study of HIV-infected children after antiretroviral therapy interruption. Study as a whole: Four children interrupted treatment; four stayed on continuous treatment. Most children had recorded EBV and CMV exposure. Interruption-arm samples span weeks 0, 12, interruption end (24 or 48), and about 3 years post-study.

RNA-based 3' RACE libraries used unique molecular identifiers. TCRdb re-called the 3' RACE reads with MiXCR, one entry per CDR3 protein. The table shows around 40,000 distinct CDR3 sequences, with 6.5% occurring only once. V was trimmed by 0 bases and J by 8 bases, leaving 23 bases between them. Per germline, CDR1 SGHRS and CDR2 YFSETQ. The CDR3 loop spans 17 amino acids. Treatment in this sample: PENTA 11 planned treatment interruption arm or continuous ART arm. Cryopreserved PBMC samples required at least 5 million viable cells. This clonotype was seen at least ten times. V usage is TRBV5-1 and J usage is TRBJ1-2; D is unclear. The TCR sequence derives from a pool of human donors with HIV. This material consisted of CD45RA+ CD4+ T cells from PBMCs, pooled from several time points, taken from a donor given antiretroviral therapy, either interrupted or continuous. Sample subset: naive CD4+ CD45RA+ CD45RO- T cells. This chain's CDR3 is CASSLEFETPNFGGYTF. For the CDR3, the DNA is TGCGCCAGCAGCTTGGAATTCGAGACACCGAATTTCGGCGGCTACACCTTC.